The sequence of this TCR beta chain was determined in a study of blood T cell repertoires in COVID-19. Study information: In each case, the material was cDNA or gDNA derived from T cells, B-cell-depleted T cells, or PBMCs.

Authors' processing steps: How many nucleated cells were present was estimated from reference gene primer amplification. Only in-frame clones appear in the TCRdb table, and some are missing; sequencing was by immunoSEQ multiplex PCR. V and J calls and clone size are as listed in that table; D and trimming were resolved from the DNA. Here the sample spans some 50,000 clones, 65% to 85% being singletons. The TCR sequence derives from a man aged 45-65 years with acute or convalescent COVID-19. The material sequenced was peripheral blood.

The CDR3 reads CASSPTQVNQPQHF. Written as DNA, the CDR3 is TGTGCCAGCTCACCGACACAGGTAAATCAGCCCCAGCATTTT. The V and J genes are TRBV18 and TRBJ1-5; TRBD1 might be the D (5 bases). There are 14 residues in the CDR3. Trimming shortened V by 3 bases and J by 4 bases, and 10 bases separated the two germline ends. Germline V CDR1 and CDR2: KGHSH, LQKENI.